The text below deals with one T cell receptor (beta chain). The target antigen is unknown. The assay was immunoSEQ multiplex PCR, and TCRdb's table has in-frame clones only and misses some. The data show 80,000 to 100,000 clones, around four fifths seen once. The entry originates in a study of graft-versus-host responses after intestinal transplantation. The CDR3 consists of 13 residues. V was clipped by 5 bases and J by 0 bases, with 7 bases between them. Germline V gene data show CDR1 as MNHEY and CDR2 as SVGAGI. The sample consisted of unstimulated CD8+ T cells sorted from spleen or lymph node cells, taken before intestinal transplant. V usage is TRBV6-5 and J usage is TRBJ2-5; possible D gene TRBD2, 6 bases. The clonotype originates from a human donor who received an intestinal transplant. The CDR3: CASSLANQETQYF. DNA for the CDR3: TGTGCCAGCAGTCTAGCGAACCAAGAGACCCAGTACTTC.